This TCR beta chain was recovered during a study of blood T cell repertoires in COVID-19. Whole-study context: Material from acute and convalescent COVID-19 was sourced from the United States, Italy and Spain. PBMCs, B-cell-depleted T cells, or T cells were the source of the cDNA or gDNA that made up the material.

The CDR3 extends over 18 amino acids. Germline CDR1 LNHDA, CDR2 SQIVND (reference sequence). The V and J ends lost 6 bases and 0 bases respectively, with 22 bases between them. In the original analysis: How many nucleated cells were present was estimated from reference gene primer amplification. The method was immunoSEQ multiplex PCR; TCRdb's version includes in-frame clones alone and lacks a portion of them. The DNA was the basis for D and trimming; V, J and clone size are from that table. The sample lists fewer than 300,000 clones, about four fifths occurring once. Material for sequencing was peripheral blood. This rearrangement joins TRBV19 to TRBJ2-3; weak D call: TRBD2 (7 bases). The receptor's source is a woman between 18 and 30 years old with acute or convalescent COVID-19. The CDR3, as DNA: TGTGCCAGTAGCTTGACAGGTCCGGCGGGACTAAGCACAGATACGCAGTATTTT. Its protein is CASSLTGPAGLSTDTQYF.